These T cell receptor beta chains were read from a single sample in a study of T cells in Graves' hyperthyroidism and ophthalmopathy. TCRdb reanalysed the multiplex PCR reads using MiXCR and keeps one entry per CDR3 protein. This table holds some 560,000 distinct CDR3 sequences, 15% to 18% found once. Sequencing input: blood. The receptors here all came from a woman aged 30 to 39 with Graves' hyperthyroidism. The CDR3 runs from the conserved cysteine through the conserved F or W. A D gene is named only where the DNA matches it firmly. Clone size is shown for a subset of rows, as once, few, many or a class of expanded clone.

v_gene	abundance	d_gene	j_gene	CDR3nt	CDR3aa
TRBV20-1	many	-	TRBJ2-7	TGCAGTGCTGAACAAGGACGGAGGTTCTACGAGCAGTACTTC	CSAEQGRRFYEQYF
TRBV4-1	once	-	TRBJ2-5	TGCGCCAGCAGCCAAGTTGGAGCAGGGGGGGATCTTTGGACCCAGTACTTC	CASSQVGAGGDLWTQYF
TRBV4-1	many	-	TRBJ1-5	TGCGCCAGCAGCCAAGGACTAGTCAATCAGCCCCAGCATTTT	CASSQGLVNQPQHF
TRBV20-1	many	-	TRBJ1-2	TGCAGTGCTAGCGAAACAGGGTTTGATGGCTACACCTTC	CSASETGFDGYTF
TRBV5-1	many	TRBD2	TRBJ2-7	TGCGCCAGCAGCCAGGGACTAGCGGGAGGGAACTCCTACGAGCAGTACTTC	CASSQGLAGGNSYEQYF
TRBV6-5	-	-	TRBJ1-3	TGTGCCAGCAGTTACAATGTGACCGGTATTAGCACCATATATTTT	CASSYNVTGISTIYF
TRBV27	many	TRBD1	TRBJ2-3	TGTGCCAGCAGGCGGACAGGTTCTCGCACAGATACGCAGTATTTT	CASRRTGSRTDTQYF
TRBV7-2	-	TRBD2	TRBJ2-3	TGTGCCAGCAGCTTAGGCTTGGCGGGAGAGCTGGGTTCAGATACGCAGTATTTT	CASSLGLAGELGSDTQYF
TRBV5-5	few	TRBD1	TRBJ2-7	TGTGCCAGCAGCCGAGGACAGGTTAGGTACGAGCAGTACTTC	CASSRGQVRYEQYF
TRBV10-3	few	TRBD1	TRBJ2-7	TGTGCCATCAGTGCCGGGACAGTCATCTACGAGCAGTACTTC	CAISAGTVIYEQYF
TRBV16	-	TRBD1	TRBJ1-5	TGTGCCAGCAGCCCCTGGGACAGTAGCAATCAGCCCCAGCATTTT	CASSPWDSSNQPQHF
TRBV10-3	-	-	TRBJ1-1	TGTGCCATCACCGAGGAGCGGATTAGCACTGAAGCTTTCTTT	CAITEERISTEAFF
TRBV4-1	-	-	TRBJ1-4	TGCGCCAGCAGCCCACCCGGGGGGGGTTGGAAAAAACTGTTTTTT	CASSPPGGGWKKLFF
TRBV20-1	many	-	TRBJ1-1	TGCAGTGCTAGGAAGTATTTGGATGCAGGTGAAGCTTTCTTT	CSARKYLDAGEAFF
TRBV7-2	many	-	TRBJ2-1	TGTGCCAGCAGCTTAAGGAGGGTTATTGGACAGGAGTACAATGAGCAGTTCTTC	CASSLRRVIGQEYNEQFF
TRBV7-2	many	-	TRBJ2-7	TGTGCCAGCAGCTTACTCTCTGCCGAGCAGTACTTC	CASSLLSAEQYF
TRBV11-2	many	-	TRBJ2-2	TGTGCCAGCAGCTTAGCTAGGGCCTTCACCGGGGAGCTGTTTTTT	CASSLARAFTGELFF
TRBV7-2	many	-	TRBJ1-5	TGTGCCAGCAGCTTAATGGGGAATCAGCCCCAGCATTTT	CASSLMGNQPQHF
TRBV27	-	TRBD1	TRBJ1-2	TGTGCCAGCAGTCCCGGTCGGACAGGCTATGGCTACACCTTC	CASSPGRTGYGYTF
TRBV19	-	TRBD1	TRBJ2-3	TGTGCCAGTAGTACGGCTGGGGGACAGGGCACAGATACGCAGTATTTT	CASSTAGGQGTDTQYF
TRBV5-1	few	TRBD1	TRBJ2-1	TGCGCCAGCAGCTTCGGGACAGGGTACTACAATGAGCAGTTCTTC	CASSFGTGYYNEQFF
TRBV12-3/TRBV12-4	many	-	TRBJ1-5	TGTGCCAGCAGTTTCGGCACCCGTAGCAATCAGCCCCAGCATTTT	CASSFGTRSNQPQHF
TRBV27	many	-	TRBJ2-1	TGTGCCAGCAGTTTACGCGGAGGCTCCTACAATGAGCAGTTCTTC	CASSLRGGSYNEQFF
TRBV5-1	few	-	TRBJ2-1	TGCGCCAGCAGCTTGGAGGGGGGTTTGTCCTACAATGAGCAGTTCTTC	CASSLEGGLSYNEQFF
TRBV10-3	-	TRBD2	TRBJ2-1	TGTGCCATCAGTGAGGTAGGACTAGCGGTTGAGCAGTTCTTC	CAISEVGLAVEQFF
TRBV12-3/TRBV12-4	-	-	TRBJ2-2	TGTGCCAGCAGACCTAGGGAGAACACCGGGGAGCTGTTTTTT	CASRPRENTGELFF